A few counts support the clone carrying this T cell receptor beta chain. Its antigen remains unknown. CDR1 is LNHNV and CDR2 is YYDKDF in the germline V gene (reference sequence). The CDR3 runs 17 residues. The trim removed 1 base at V and 0 bases at J, leaving 6 bases unmatched. This entry is derived from a study of T-cell reconstitution after alpha-beta-depleted transplantation in children. Study-wide points: T-cell counts and diversity were attributed mostly to newly produced T cells one year after transplant.

A TCRbeta library incorporating unique molecular identifiers was prepared. In TCRdb, the PCR reads were re-called with MiXCR into one record per CDR3 protein. In the table there are about 590,000 distinct CDR3 sequences, 10% to 15% of which are singletons. The material was PBMCs, mostly from graft donor cells, obtained 360 days after TCRalphabeta/CD19-depleted stem cell transplant. The rearrangement uses TRBV15 and TRBJ2-5; TRBD1 matches at 9 bases. The sequence came from a male patient younger than 18 who had a stem cell transplant for acute myeloid leukemia, so the T cells may come from the graft donor. The CDR3 here is CATSRGTGGHYQETQYF. The CDR3 nucleotides are TGTGCCACCAGCAGAGGTACAGGGGGCCACTACCAAGAGACCCAGTACTTC.